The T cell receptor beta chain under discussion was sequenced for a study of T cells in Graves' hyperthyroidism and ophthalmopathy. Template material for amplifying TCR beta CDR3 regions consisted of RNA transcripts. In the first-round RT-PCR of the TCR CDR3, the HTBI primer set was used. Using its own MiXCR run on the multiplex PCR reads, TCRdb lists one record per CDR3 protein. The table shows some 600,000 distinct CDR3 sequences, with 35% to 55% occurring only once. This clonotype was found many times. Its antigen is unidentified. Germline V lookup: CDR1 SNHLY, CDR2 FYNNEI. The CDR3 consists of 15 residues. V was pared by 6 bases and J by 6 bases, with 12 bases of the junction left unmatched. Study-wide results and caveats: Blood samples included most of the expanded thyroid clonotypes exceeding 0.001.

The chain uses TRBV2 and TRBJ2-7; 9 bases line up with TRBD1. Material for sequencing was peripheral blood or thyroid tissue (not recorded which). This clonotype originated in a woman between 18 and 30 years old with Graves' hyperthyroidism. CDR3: CASSQGGGQGPEQYF. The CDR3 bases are TGTGCCAGCAGCCAAGGAGGGGGACAGGGACCCGAGCAGTACTTC.